A selection of T cell receptor beta chains follows, all from one sample in a study of T cells in Graves' hyperthyroidism and ophthalmopathy. TCRdb fed the multiplex PCR reads into MiXCR, producing one record per CDR3 protein. The table has over 350,000 distinct CDR3 sequences, approximately 17% seen once. Sample: blood. The origin of the receptors is a man younger than 30 with Graves' ophthalmopathy. Both conserved end residues are part of each CDR3. Each record gives: CDR3 protein, CDR3 DNA, D gene, clone size, J gene, V gene. A D gene is named only where the DNA matches it firmly. Clone size is not always given. Where it is, it says once, few, many or a class for expanded clones.

CASSLAPGRGGGDYAYTF | TGTGCCAGTAGTCTCGCGCCTGGTCGCGGGGGCGGGGACTATGCCTACACCTTC | - | - | TRBJ1-2 | TRBV19
CASSHTGVQPQHF | TGTGCCAGCAGCCATACAGGGGTTCAGCCCCAGCATTTT | TRBD1 | many | TRBJ1-5 | TRBV3-1
CSARVGYNEKLFF | TGCAGTGCTAGAGTCGGGTATAATGAAAAACTGTTTTTT | - | few | TRBJ1-4 | TRBV20-1
CASRTVRGSYNSPLHF | TGTGCCAGTCGGACCGTACGAGGTTCCTATAATTCACCCCTCCACTTT | - | many | TRBJ1-6 | TRBV11-2
CATSVNRGTEAFF | TGTGCCACCAGCGTTAACAGGGGAACTGAAGCTTTCTTT | TRBD1 | few | TRBJ1-1 | TRBV15
CASSSPEQETQYF | TGTGCCAGCAGTTCCCCGGAGCAGGAGACCCAGTACTTC | - | many | TRBJ2-5 | TRBV12-3/TRBV12-4
CAISERDRLGQHF | TGTGCCATCAGTGAGAGGGACCGGTTGGGCCAGCATTTT | - | - | TRBJ1-5 | TRBV10-3
CASSPEENYGYTF | TGTGCCAGCTCACCCGAGGAAAACTATGGCTACACCTTC | - | many | TRBJ1-2 | TRBV18
CASRFGQGDTEAFF | TGTGCCAGCAGGTTTGGACAGGGTGACACTGAAGCTTTCTTT | TRBD1 | many | TRBJ1-1 | TRBV13
CASWKWTGRSTDTQYF | TGTGCCAGCTGGAAGTGGACAGGGCGGAGTACAGATACGCAGTATTTT | TRBD1 | many | TRBJ2-3 | TRBV12-3/TRBV12-4
CASSIAGTTYEQYF | TGTGCCAGCAGCATAGCGGGGACCACCTACGAGCAGTACTTC | TRBD2 | many | TRBJ2-7 | TRBV7-9
CSAREDRGNSPLHF | TGCAGTGCTAGAGAAGACAGGGGGAATTCACCCCTCCACTTT | TRBD1 | many | TRBJ1-6 | TRBV20-1
CASSSPGQSSYEQYF | TGTGCCAGCAGCTCCCCGGGACAGAGCTCCTACGAGCAGTACTTC | TRBD1 | many | TRBJ2-7 | TRBV7-9
CASSLARDGGYEQYF | TGTGCCAGCAGCTTAGCGCGGGACGGGGGGTACGAGCAGTACTTC | TRBD2 | - | TRBJ2-7 | TRBV7-8
CATSESGGERNTEAFF | TGTGCCACCAGTGAGTCCGGGGGGGAAAGGAACACTGAAGCTTTCTTT | - | - | TRBJ1-1 | TRBV24-1
CASSFGGIDQPQHF | TGTGCCAGCAGTTTTGGGGGGATTGACCAGCCCCAGCATTTT | - | many | TRBJ1-5 | TRBV12-3/TRBV12-4
CASRRQGAAYEQYF | TGTGCCAGCAGGAGACAGGGGGCCGCCTACGAGCAGTACTTC | TRBD1 | - | TRBJ2-7 | TRBV12-3/TRBV12-4
CASSFGTDPKAFF | TGTGCCAGCAGTTTCGGGACAGATCCCAAAGCTTTCTTT | TRBD1 | once | TRBJ1-1 | TRBV27
CASSAGTNTEAFF | TGTGCCAGCAGCGCAGGGACAAACACTGAAGCTTTCTTT | - | many | TRBJ1-1 | TRBV18
CATSQTGSGNTEAFF | TGTGCCACCAGTCAGACAGGGAGTGGGAACACTGAAGCTTTCTTT | TRBD1 | many | TRBJ1-1 | TRBV24-1
CASSQPGGDQPQHF | TGCGCCAGCAGCCAGCCGGGAGGGGATCAGCCCCAGCATTTT | - | - | TRBJ1-5 | TRBV4-1
CASSWGTSNTEAFF | TGCGCCAGCAGCTGGGGCACCTCGAACACTGAAGCTTTCTTT | - | many | TRBJ1-1 | TRBV5-1
CASSSDSRWASSYNEQFF | TGTGCCAGCAGCTCAGACTCCCGTTGGGCAAGCTCCTACAATGAGCAGTTCTTC | - | few | TRBJ2-1 | TRBV7-9
CASSRDSSGGRLNEQFF | TGTGCCAGCAGTCGGGACTCTAGCGGGGGGCGGCTCAATGAGCAGTTCTTC | TRBD2 | few | TRBJ2-1 | TRBV7-9
CAINQGGDSGANVLTF | TGTGCCATCAATCAGGGGGGGGACTCTGGGGCCAACGTCCTGACTTTC | - | few | TRBJ2-6 | TRBV10-3
CASRPVRGPVNTEAFF | TGTGCCAGCAGGCCGGTACGGGGACCCGTGAACACTGAAGCTTTCTTT | - | many | TRBJ1-1 | TRBV11-2
CASSLGQQGLHEQYF | TGTGCCAGCAGCTTAGGTCAACAGGGTCTCCACGAGCAGTACTTC | - | many | TRBJ2-7 | TRBV7-9
CASSVELQGLRNEQFF | TGTGCCAGCAGCGTAGAATTACAGGGCCTTCGCAATGAGCAGTTCTTC | - | few | TRBJ2-1 | TRBV9
CASSQRVAPGKLFF | TGTGCCAGCAGCCAGCGGGTAGCCCCGGGGAAACTGTTTTTT | - | many | TRBJ1-4 | TRBV3-1
CASSRARDRGLEAFF | TGTGCCAGCAGCCGTGCTCGGGACAGGGGGCTTGAAGCTTTCTTT | TRBD1 | - | TRBJ1-1 | TRBV12-3/TRBV12-4
CSAIDRALFYGYTF | TGCAGTGCTATCGACAGGGCCCTCTTTTATGGCTACACCTTC | TRBD1 | many | TRBJ1-2 | TRBV20-1
CASRLDSFQNTEAFF | TGTGCCAGTAGGCTGGACAGTTTCCAGAACACTGAAGCTTTCTTT | - | - | TRBJ1-1 | TRBV19
CASSTQDSGNTIYF | TGTGCCAGTAGTACTCAGGACTCTGGAAACACCATATATTTT | - | many | TRBJ1-3 | TRBV19
CASSLVYSSGNTIYF | TGTGCCAGCAGCTTGGTGTATAGCTCTGGAAACACCATATATTTT | - | many | TRBJ1-3 | TRBV7-2
CASSSGPTNTQYF | TGTGCCAGCAGTTCTGGCCCGACCAACACGCAGTATTTT | - | few | TRBJ2-3 | TRBV6-1
CASSLARDRGTDTQYF | TGTGCCAGCAGCTTGGCCCGGGACAGGGGCACAGATACGCAGTATTTT | TRBD1 | many | TRBJ2-3 | TRBV5-6
CASSYLTGGVDEQYF | TGTGCCAGCAGTTACCTGACAGGGGGCGTCGACGAGCAGTACTTC | TRBD1 | few | TRBJ2-7 | TRBV6-6
CASSQGGFVQGGYGYTF | TGTGCCAGCAGCCAAGGAGGTTTCGTACAAGGCGGTTATGGCTACACCTTC | - | - | TRBJ1-2 | TRBV14
CASSYPRSSDEKLFF | TGTGCCAGCAGTTACCCCCGGTCGAGTGATGAAAAACTGTTTTTT | - | - | TRBJ1-4 | TRBV28
CASSPGGNEKLFF | TGTGCCAGCTCACCTGGAGGGAATGAAAAACTGTTTTTT | - | few | TRBJ1-4 | TRBV18
CASSRDPGDLQFF | TGTGCCAGCTCACGGGACCCCGGGGACTTGCAGTTCTTC | - | - | TRBJ2-1 | TRBV18
CAISEWEGLDGELFF | TGTGCCATCAGTGAATGGGAGGGCCTGGACGGGGAGCTGTTTTTT | TRBD2 | many | TRBJ2-2 | TRBV10-3
CASSQTGTGVSYKDQPQHF | TGTGCCAGCAGCCAGACCGGGACAGGGGTTTCCTACAAGGATCAGCCCCAGCATTTT | TRBD1 | - | TRBJ1-5 | TRBV4-1
CASSLRGLGNQPQHF | TGTGCCAGCAGTTTACGGGGGCTAGGCAATCAGCCCCAGCATTTT | - | many | TRBJ1-5 | TRBV28
CASSPPITGSDEQFF | TGTGCCAGCTCACCACCCATTACAGGGAGTGATGAGCAGTTCTTC | - | - | TRBJ2-1 | TRBV18
CASSPRDRALSEAFF | TGTGCCAGCAGCCCCCGCGACAGGGCTTTATCCGAAGCTTTCTTT | TRBD1 | many | TRBJ1-1 | TRBV7-8
CASSEGRGLQETQYF | TGTGCCAGTTCAGAGGGGCGGGGGCTCCAAGAGACCCAGTACTTC | - | - | TRBJ2-5 | TRBV11-3
CSARGTSGPTSETQYF | TGCAGTGCTAGAGGTACTAGCGGGCCGACCTCAGAGACCCAGTACTTC | TRBD2 | many | TRBJ2-5 | TRBV20-1
CASSYSLDRGDPEAFF | TGTGCCAGCAGTTACTCATTAGACAGGGGGGATCCTGAAGCTTTCTTT | TRBD1 | - | TRBJ1-1 | TRBV6-6
CSVRGTFAYNEQFF | TGCAGCGTTCGAGGGACGTTCGCCTACAATGAGCAGTTCTTC | - | few | TRBJ2-1 | TRBV29-1
CASSESTGQWYEQYF | TGCGCCAGCAGTGAGTCGACAGGTCAGTGGTACGAGCAGTACTTC | - | few | TRBJ2-7 | TRBV10-1